Listed here are 6 T cell receptor beta chains from one sample, sequenced in a study of technical replicates of blood from a few donors. TCRdb's copy holds only in-frame clones and misses some; the assay was immunoSEQ multiplex PCR. In the table there are 90,000 to 100,000 clones, 95% of which are singletons. Sequenced input: T cells isolated from PBMCs. Receptor source: a human donor in good health.

V usage is TRBV29-1 and J usage is TRBJ2-1, with 10 bases aligning to TRBD2. V was pared by 4 bases and J by 2 bases, with 11 bases of the junction left unmatched. The CDR3 spans 17 residues. Germline V lookup: CDR1 SQVTM, CDR2 ANQGSEA. The CDR3: CSVGPILAGVAYNEQFF. The CDR3 DNA reads as TGCAGCGTTGGGCCCATTCTAGCGGGGGTCGCCTACAATGAGCAGTTCTTC.

The chain links TRBV6-1 to TRBJ1-1, with 7 bases fitting TRBD1. The V and J ends lost 7 bases and 6 bases, in that order; junction bases with no gene match: 11. CDR1 is MNHNS, CDR2 SASEGT, per germline. This CDR3 region has 14 residues. The CDR3 loop reads CASTPGTASAEAFF. The CDR3 nucleotides are TGTGCCAGCACTCCGGGGACAGCTTCGGCTGAAGCTTTCTTT.

The chain has TRBV29-1 and TRBJ2-3; TRBD2 matches 9 bases. The CDR3 is 13 residues long. The V gene end was trimmed by 7 bases and the J gene end by 6 bases; junction bases not matched to a gene: 8. Germline assignment: CDR1 SQVTM and CDR2 ANQGSEA. In DNA, the CDR3 is TGCAGCGCCAGGACTAGCGCCAGGGATACGCAGTATTTT. This translates into CSARTSARDTQYF.

This clone was detected only once. This rearrangement joins TRBV28 to TRBJ1-4, with TRBD1 matching 9 bases. The CDR3 runs to 13 residues. CDR1 is MDHEN and CDR2 is SYDVKM in the germline V gene. The junction had 4 bases not matched to a gene; V was cut back by 8 bases and J by 6 bases. The CDR3 coding sequence is TGTGCCAGCGGAACAGGGGGCGATGAAAAACTGTTTTTT. It specifies CASGTGGDEKLFF. Combining the CDR3 with reference TRBV28 and TRBJ1-4 gives the whole variable domain DVKVTQSSRYLVKRTGEKVFLECVQDMDHENMFWYRQDPGLGLRLIYFSYDVKMKEKGDIPEGYSVSREKKERFSLILESASTNQTSMYLCASGTGGDEKLFFGSGTQLSVL.

The chain joins TRBV28 to TRBJ1-2; weak D call: TRBD1 (6 bases). Germline-derived CDR1 and CDR2 are MDHEN and SYDVKM. The CDR3 contains 17 residues. V dropped 6 bases and J dropped 1 base, with 21 bases sitting between them. The CDR3 DNA reads TGTGCCAGCAGAGGGGGATTTGACCTCTCGGTTAACTATGGCTACACCTTC. Its protein is CASRGGFDLSVNYGYTF.

This clone has a single count. The chain uses TRBV5-8 and TRBJ2-3, with D possibly TRBD1 on 5 matching bases. The CDR3 is 14 residues long. Trimming left V 4 bases short and J 0 bases short, with 9 bases between. Germline V gene lookup returns CDR1 SGHTS and CDR2 YDEGEE. The CDR3 is CASSRTLSTDTQYF. The CDR3 coding sequence is TGTGCCAGCAGCCGGACACTCAGCACAGATACGCAGTATTTT.